These 14 T cell receptor beta chains came from one sample sequenced in a study of response to subunit inactivated influenza vaccine. MiXCR, applied by TCRdb to the RT-PCR reads, yields one record per CDR3 protein. The repertoire includes 170,000 or so distinct CDR3 sequences, around a tenth of them detected once, and around 35% sits in the top ten. Sequenced material: CD8+ T cells sorted from PBMCs, taken 23 to 25 months after vaccination. These receptors all come from a man between 50 and 75 years old who received an inactivated influenza vaccine.

The V and J genes are TRBV4-3 and TRBJ2-7, with D perhaps TRBD2 (6 bases). Per germline, CDR1 LGHNA and CDR2 YSLEER. The CDR3 contains 15 residues. V was trimmed by 0 bases and J by 6 bases, leaving 15 bases between them. CDR3 in amino acids: CASSQDIGGVREQYF. The CDR3, as DNA: TGCGCCAGCAGCCAAGATATCGGAGGGGTCCGCGAGCAGTACTTC.

In its sample, this clonotype was seen a few times. The V and J genes are TRBV6-5 and TRBJ2-1; 7 bases fit TRBD2. Germline CDR1 is MNHEY and CDR2 is SVGAGI. Trimming at V came to 0 bases and at J to 5 bases, leaving 7 bases not matched to a gene. The CDR3 length is 16 residues. CDR3 in amino acids: CASSYSSAGAHNEQFF. The DNA for the CDR3 is TGTGCCAGCAGTTACTCTTCCGCGGGAGCCCACAATGAGCAGTTCTTC.

In this sample, this clonotype turned up a few times. The V gene is TRBV6-2 or TRBV6-3, the J gene TRBJ2-5, with D unresolved. The CDR3 spans 13 residues. CDR1 MNHEY and CDR2 SVGEGT come from the germline V gene. Trimming took 2 bases from V and 5 from J, leaving 9 bases between them. The DNA for the CDR3 is TGTGCCAGCAGTTACCGGCTAGATGAGACCCAGTACTTC. It encodes CASSYRLDETQYF.

The V gene is TRBV5-6, the J gene TRBJ2-5; no firm D call. The CDR3 contains 13 residues. The V end was cut by 0 bases, the J end by 3 bases, with 6 bases between. The germline V gene has CDR1 SGHDT and CDR2 YYEEEE. CDR3 in amino acids: CASSLELEETQYF. CDR3 nucleotides: TGTGCCAGCAGCTTGGAACTGGAAGAGACCCAGTACTTC.

At least ten counts were recorded for this clonotype. The rearrangement uses TRBV25-1 and TRBJ2-2; 9 positions match TRBD2. Germline trimming cut 4 bases from V and 2 bases from J; bases unmatched to any gene: 5. The CDR3 covers 16 residues. Germline values: CDR1 MGHDK, CDR2 SYGVNS. The CDR3 bases are TGTGCCAGCAGTGTAGCGGGAGTAAGAAACACCGGGGAGCTGTTTTTT. This encodes CASSVAGVRNTGELFF.

This clonotype came up a few times. The chain employs TRBV4-3 and TRBJ2-3; D perhaps matches TRBD2 (6 bases). The CDR3 runs 14 residues. Trimming took 3 bases from V and 5 from J, leaving 12 bases between them. CDR1 and CDR2 (germline): LGHNA, YSLEER. As DNA, the CDR3 is TGCGCCAGCAGCCAGCTCTCGGAGGGAGATACGCAGTATTTT. Translated, it gives CASSQLSEGDTQYF.

This clonotype was found many times. The chain recombines TRBV7-8 with TRBJ2-7, with a weak D call TRBD1 (6 bases). V lost 0 bases and J 2 bases, leaving 14 bases between the germline ends. CDR3 length: 16 residues. Germline V lookup: CDR1 SGHVS, CDR2 FQNEAQ. CDR3 DNA sequence: TGTGCCAGCAGCTTAGCGGGCGGCTACAGGGCCTACGAGCAGTACTTC. It yields the protein CASSLAGGYRAYEQYF.

The chain has TRBV4-3 and TRBJ2-7; 7 bases are shared with TRBD2. The CDR3 spans 15 residues. J gave up 3 bases and V 1 base, and 6 bases lay outside the gene matches. Germline loops: CDR1 LGHNA, CDR2 YSLEER. The CDR3 spells CASSQGGGSIYEQYF. CDR3 nucleotide sequence: TGCGCCAGCAGCCAAGGGGGCGGGAGTATCTACGAGCAGTACTTC.

This clonotype was observed a few times. The rearrangement uses TRBV28 and TRBJ1-5; D not certain. Germline V gene lookup returns CDR1 MDHEN and CDR2 SYDVKM. Trimming stripped 3 bases from V and 8 bases from J, with 11 bases between. The length of the CDR3 is 13 residues. In nucleotides, the CDR3 is TGTGCCAGCAGTTTTCGAGGCTGGGAGCCCCAGCATTTT. Its protein is CASSFRGWEPQHF.

This chain links TRBV7-9 with TRBJ2-2, with D tentatively TRBD1 (5 bases). The length of the CDR3 is 17 residues. Looked up from germline, CDR1 is SEHNR and CDR2 is FQNEAQ (reference sequence). V lost 5 bases and J 0 bases, leaving 16 bases between the germline ends. DNA for the CDR3: TGTGCCAGCAGCGTAGTCGGACAAAAATCGAACACCGGGGAGCTGTTTTTT. Protein product: CASSVVGQKSNTGELFF.

The rearrangement uses TRBV6-2 or TRBV6-3 and TRBJ2-7, with TRBD2 identical over 14 bases. The CDR3 sequence is 18 residues long. V dropped 4 bases and J dropped 4; count of bases not matched to a gene: 12. The germline V gene encodes CDR1 MNHEY and CDR2 SVGEGT. CDR3 DNA: TGTGCCAGCAGTTTACCCGGGACTAGCGGGGGACACCTTTACGAGCAGTACTTC. Its protein product is CASSLPGTSGGHLYEQYF.

This clonotype turned up a few times. The gene calls are TRBV4-3 and TRBJ1-1; weak D call: TRBD1 (6 bases). V shed 2 bases and J shed 4 bases, with 11 bases lying between them. Germline CDR1 LGHNA, CDR2 YSLEER. CDR3 size: 14 residues. The CDR3 coding sequence is TGCGCCAGCAGCCAAACAGGGTCTAGCACTGAAGCTTTCTTT. Translation: CASSQTGSSTEAFF.

This clonotype was counted only a few times. The chain has TRBV12-3 or TRBV12-4 and TRBJ1-2; a possible D gene is TRBD1 (5 bases). The CDR3 consists of 15 residues. V lost 5 bases and J lost 6, with 19 bases in between. Written as DNA, the CDR3 is TGTGCCAGCAGTAACCACCGGGACGGACAACATGGCTACACCTTC. Protein sequence: CASSNHRDGQHGYTF.

This clonotype was counted a few times. This chain connects TRBV6-1 to TRBJ2-2; D possibly corresponds to TRBD2 (6 bases). Trimming stripped 5 bases from V and 5 bases from J, with 15 bases between. The CDR3 covers 15 residues. From germline, CDR1 is MNHNS and CDR2 SASEGT. The chain's CDR3 is CASSPPGLATGELFF. CDR3 DNA sequence: TGTGCCAGCAGTCCACCGGGGCTAGCGACCGGGGAGCTGTTTTTT.